These T cell receptor beta chains were read from a single sample in a study of blood T cells in healthy people across ages. One entry per CDR3 protein, called by TCRdb with MiXCR from the 5' RACE reads. Seen here are 1.5 million to 2 million distinct CDR3 sequences, almost 35% observed once, and the top ten hold about 11%. The sample comprised blood. All receptors come from a woman in her twenties or thirties in good health. Each CDR3 is given with its conserved first and last residue.

v_call	j_call	cdr3_aa
TRBV29-1	TRBJ2-1	CSVFTGQRRYNEQFF
TRBV5-1	TRBJ1-4	CASSPQGGANEKLFF
TRBV20-1	TRBJ1-1	CSAPPGNTEAFF
TRBV24-1	TRBJ2-3	CATSYRGKTDTQYF
TRBV4-1	TRBJ1-5	CASSQEGGLVNQPQHF
TRBV9	TRBJ2-7	CASSPLPGGANYEQYF
TRBV6-2/TRBV6-3	TRBJ2-5	CASSYSTRTSGGDQYF
TRBV3-1	TRBJ2-7	CASSRRDPDHEQYF
TRBV7-9	TRBJ2-2	CASTKTGATGELFF
TRBV3-1	TRBJ1-1	CASSQRTGTQNTEAFF
TRBV20-1	TRBJ2-2	CSAPPGTSGGANTWELFF
TRBV28	TRBJ2-7	CASSFRELRQQYF
TRBV20-1	TRBJ2-3	CSAAHRAGSTDTQYF
TRBV5-4	TRBJ2-1	CASSSDHNNEQFF
TRBV20-1	TRBJ2-3	CSTRDATEYTDTQYF
TRBV29-1	TRBJ1-1	CSVRTYTEAFF
TRBV9	TRBJ2-5	CASSHTGADQYF
TRBV12-3/TRBV12-4	TRBJ1-4	CATLRANEKLFF
TRBV3-1	TRBJ2-1	CASSQDWEGDNEQFF
TRBV6-1	TRBJ2-6	CASSTGGLSSGANVPTF
TRBV12-3/TRBV12-4	TRBJ2-2	CASSSWGAGELFF
TRBV3-1	TRBJ2-7	CASSLRANRRQYF
TRBV6-2/TRBV6-3	TRBJ1-1	CASSYVDPPGQGNTEAFF
TRBV4-1	TRBJ2-7	CASSQALRSTYEQYF
TRBV5-1	TRBJ2-1	CTSSARQRGEQFF
TRBV12-3/TRBV12-4	TRBJ2-5	CASRGTIQYF
TRBV4-1	TRBJ1-2	CANSPGQGSYGYTF
TRBV4-1	TRBJ1-2	CASQDLRQGSGYTF
TRBV28	TRBJ2-7	CASLPGFFSYEQYF
TRBV5-1	TRBJ2-1	CASSSKGTSGTRSYNEQFF
TRBV11-2	TRBJ2-1	CASSRGRAGKGDNEQFF
TRBV2	TRBJ2-1	CASSESWRGSFF
TRBV20-1	TRBJ2-1	CSARGGLLGEQFF
TRBV3-1	TRBJ1-2	CASSQDFQLGYGYTF
TRBV7-7	TRBJ2-1	CASSLGLENYNEQFF
TRBV27	TRBJ2-7	CARSPLTDYEQYF
TRBV29-1	TRBJ2-3	CSVGGLSDTQYF